This T cell receptor beta chain comes out of a study of T cells in localized non-small cell lung cancer. Whole-study results and caveats: When the top 100 tumor clones were examined, a median about 60 of them also appeared in the adjacent lung, which was paired and uninvolved. Only one tumor region was sequenced, so heterogeneity remains possible. Uninvolved adjacent lung showed the highest T cell clonality, exceeding tumor.

TCRdb's copy holds only in-frame clones and misses some; the assay was immunoSEQ multiplex PCR. The sample holds around 30,000 clones, 70% to 90% seen once. On this clone: The antigen remains unidentified.

Trimming took off 6 bases at V and 0 bases at J, with 9 bases between the two ends. The CDR3 has 12 amino acids. Germline CDR1 SQVTM, CDR2 ANQGSEA. The sequence was collected from a female donor at least 60 years old with stage III squamous cell lung carcinoma. The V and J genes are TRBV29-1 and TRBJ2-7; D gene uncertain. The sample here was peripheral blood, taken before any cancer treatment. The CDR3 here is CSVGPDSYEQYF. Written as DNA, the CDR3 is TGCAGCGTCGGCCCGGACTCCTACGAGCAGTACTTC.